Detailed here is one TCR beta chain. The target antigen is unknown. CDR1 SGHKS and CDR2 YYEKEE come from the germline V gene (reference sequence). This CDR3 contains 16 residues. The V gene lost 0 bases and the J gene lost 2 bases, with 13 bases spanning the gap. Naive CD8 cells lacked CD45RO, underwent positive selection for CCR7 and left out terminally differentiated effector memory CD45RA+ cells. This entry comes from a study of shared clonotypes between healthy human individuals. Clones were sequenced by immunoSEQ multiplex PCR, and TCRdb holds only the in-frame ones, with some missing. Of hundreds of thousands of clones listed, 85% to 95% are singletons. Broader study findings: Non-shared clonotypes were found to have lower generation probabilities than the clonotypes that were shared by all four of the sorted-subset donors.

The receptor was derived from a man aged 25 to 40 in good health. Source material: naive CD8+ T cells sorted from blood. V and J are TRBV5-5 and TRBJ2-3, with D perhaps TRBD1 (5 bases). CDR3 amino acids: CASSLVPGHYTDTQYF. The CDR3 DNA reads TGTGCCAGCAGCTTGGTGCCAGGGCACTACACAGATACGCAGTATTTT.